The sequence of this T cell receptor beta chain was determined in a study of blood T cells in healthy people across ages (dated by TCRdb to about 2015). The study in broad terms: In model experiments, template switching captured roughly one uniquely barcoded TCR beta cDNA molecule for every two T cells. The study measured age-related changes in TCR beta repertoire diversity using deep sequencing normalized with unique cDNA molecular identifiers. Donors were grouped into four age groups: young (average roughly 15 years), middle-aged (around 39), aged (over 55) and long-lived (approximately 81). The study analyzed two additional independent replicas of 1 million unique cDNA reads from the same blood draw for two donors, one aged 18 to 29 and one aged 80 or older. To avoid experimental bias, donors of different ages were distributed randomly across sequencing lanes. What the authors observed across the whole study: Compared with the aged group, the long-lived group had more naive CD4+ T cells, fewer expanded clones and increased TCR diversity, suggesting age selection. Bulk unsorted PBMC profiling prevented conclusive comparison of naive and antigen-experienced compartments. Because donor CMV infection status was unknown, age-related changes in expanded clonotypes were potentially confounded. Total diversity estimates from one million sequenced T cells were considered lower bounds and underestimates. Observed TCR beta diversity per million T cells fell roughly linearly with age, and a significant reduction was already apparent by age around 36. Observed TCR beta diversity correlated strongly with the percentage of naive T cells measured by flow cytometry.

To prepare the library, 5' RACE was applied. Instrument on record: Illumina HiSeq 2500. A second about 7 to 12 cycle PCR used a sample-barcoded 5' primer and a J-beta primer mix. A unique molecular identifier was introduced onto each TCR beta cDNA molecule by a template-switch 5' adaptor carrying 12 random nucleotides. At least 2.5 million CDR3-containing paired-end reads were obtained from each sample. First-strand cDNA synthesis was performed from all RNA using the Mint cDNA synthesis kit, with priming by a TRBC-specific oligonucleotide. Following uracil-DNA glycosylase treatment, all cDNA underwent a first 18-cycle PCR with the universal primers M1SS and BC2_uni_R. The paper's data handling went like this. Normalization of each sample was performed by random selection of 1 million high-quality reads, each carrying a distinct molecular identifier. Instead of being binned into consensus sequences, reads with shared molecular identifiers were discarded. CDR3 identification, clonotype clustering and error correction used MiTCR with a Q25 quality threshold and the strictest error-elimination algorithm. A nonparametric unseen species model with Euler transformation was used to estimate a lower bound on total TCR beta diversity. TCRdb reprocessing: public reads trimmed at Q25 with fastp, clones called with MiXCR, in-frame beta chains kept. Rows are combined by CDR3 protein, so each entry shows the most common genes and DNA. The V and J calls reflect TCRdb's pipeline rather than the authors' work. The sample table shows some 640,000 distinct CDR3 sequences, and about 30% are seen once. The ten largest make up 15% to 19% of the sample.

Ends trimmed: V by 5 bases, J by 4 bases; bases unmatched to a gene: 11. The cysteine opens and the phenylalanine closes a CDR3 of 17 amino acids. CDR3 DNA is the only sequence kept; it has 51 bases, read in frame from the first base. CDR1 SGHVS and CDR2 FQNEAQ are derived from the germline V gene. This clonotype was seen many times. Its antigen target is currently unknown. Base qualities were left out, and no much larger clone turns up one base away. The 35 to 40 donors, aged roughly 6 to 95 years, were systemically healthy Caucasian individuals from Russia. Each donor gave around 9 milliliters of peripheral blood, collected into EDTA-treated Vacutainer tubes. Ficoll-Paque density-gradient centrifugation was used to isolate PBMCs, with at least 6.5 million obtained per sample. Total RNA was extracted from PBMCs with Trizol reagent, with at least 6 micrograms obtained per sample. For every donor, flow cytometry on a PBMC aliquot measured the percentage of naive CD45RAhigh/CD27high T cells.

This TCR came from an elderly woman in good health. Sequencing used blood. This sequence uses TRBV7-8 and TRBJ2-1, with TRBD2 matching 10 junction bases. Here is the DNA: TGTGCCAGCAGCCACCCCCCTCTAGCGGGGGCGTACAATGAGCAGTTCTTC. It translates to CASSHPPLAGAYNEQFF.